Shown below are 25 T cell receptor beta chains from a single sample sequenced in a study of control samples from healthy donors and cancer patients. Clones were read by immunoSEQ multiplex PCR, and TCRdb kept only the in-frame ones, dropping some. Among about 35,000 clones, over 85% were seen once, and the ten largest hold 1.5% to 2%. Source material: PBMCs. These TCRs come from a man between 40 and 49 years old with colorectal cancer.

The chain couples TRBV2 to TRBJ2-7; tentatively, D is TRBD1 or TRBD2 (5 bases each). CDR1 is SNHLY, CDR2 FYNNEI, per germline. The V gene lost 3 bases and the J gene lost 2 bases, with 8 bases spanning the gap. The CDR3 covers 13 residues. The CDR3 here is CASSEGRAYEQYF. The DNA for the CDR3 is TGTGCCAGCAGTGAGGGACGGGCCTACGAGCAGTACTTC.

The chain employs TRBV19 and TRBJ2-1; no clear D gene. Trimming cost V 4 bases and J 5 bases, with 9 bases left between them. Per the germline V gene, CDR1 is LNHDA and CDR2 is SQIVND (reference sequence). The CDR3 totals 13 residues. Here the CDR3 DNA reads TGTGCCAGTAGTAGGGGAAGAAACAATGAGCAGTTCTTC. Its protein product is CASSRGRNNEQFF.

The chain is built from TRBV4-1 and TRBJ1-2; 7 bases fit TRBD1. Germline V gene lookup returns CDR1 MGHRA and CDR2 YSYEKL. V was pared by 2 bases and J by 2 bases, with 2 bases of the junction left unmatched. CDR3 length equals 14 residues. CDR3 sequence reads: CASSQNRGNYGYTF. In DNA, the CDR3 is TGCGCCAGCAGCCAAAACAGGGGAAACTATGGCTACACCTTC.

The rearrangement links TRBV6-5 to TRBJ2-7; the D gene is possibly TRBD2 (6 bases). Germline CDR1 and CDR2: MNHEY and SVGAGI. The V end lost 2 bases, the J end lost 6 bases, and 14 bases lay between the germline ends. There are 14 residues in the CDR3. CDR3 in DNA: TGTGCCAGCAGTTACAAGCGTCGGGGGTTCGAGCAGTACTTC. As protein: CASSYKRRGFEQYF.

The CDR3 region has the DNA TGTGCCAGCAGCTTGGCAGGGCGTAATTCACCCCTCCACTTT. Encoded protein: CASSLAGRNSPLHF. The V and J genes are TRBV7-3 and TRBJ1-6, with D possibly TRBD1 on 5 matching bases. The germline V gene encodes CDR1 SGHTA and CDR2 FQGTGA. The V end lost 3 bases, the J end lost 6 bases, and 9 bases lay between the germline ends. The CDR3 covers 14 residues.

J is TRBJ2-2 and V is TRBV4-1; D unclear. Germline V gene data show CDR1 as MGHRA and CDR2 as YSYEKL. CDR3 length equals 14 residues. Trimming removed 6 bases at V and 5 bases at J, with 13 bases between. The CDR3 protein is CASSPGSATGELFF. Here the CDR3 DNA reads TGCGCCAGCAGTCCCGGGTCAGCAACCGGGGAGCTGTTTTTT.

This clone was seen once. The chain employs TRBV19 and TRBJ1-1; D remains ambiguous. Per the germline V gene, CDR1 is LNHDA and CDR2 is SQIVND (reference sequence). CDR3 length equals 13 residues. V lost 3 bases, J lost 3 bases, and 8 bases lay in between. CDR3 nucleotide sequence: TGTGCCAGTAGTATGAAAGGCGACACTGAAGCTTTCTTT. Its protein product is CASSMKGDTEAFF.

The chain is built from TRBV7-2 and TRBJ2-7; tentative D call: TRBD1 (6 bases). The V end was cut by 4 bases, the J end by 6 bases, with 19 bases between. Per the germline V gene, CDR1 is SGHTA and CDR2 is FQGNSA. The CDR3 runs 15 residues. In DNA, the CDR3 is TGTGCCAGCAGCTCCAGGGGCTTTGCTGGGTCCGAGCAGTACTTC. Translation: CASSSRGFAGSEQYF.

The rearrangement links TRBV19 to TRBJ1-2; 9 bases agree with TRBD1. The CDR3 is 15 amino acids. Losses at the gene ends were 4 bases for V and 4 bases for J; bases not matched to a gene: 7. Looked up from germline, CDR1 is LNHDA and CDR2 is SQIVND (reference sequence). The CDR3 loop reads CASSTGQGRIYGYTF. The CDR3 DNA sequence: TGTGCCAGTAGTACGGGACAGGGAAGAATCTATGGCTACACCTTC.

This chain connects TRBV10-3 to TRBJ2-6; D may match TRBD1 or TRBD2 (5 bases each). The CDR3 has 17 residues. V was cut by 0 bases and J by 0 bases, with 9 bases left in between. Per the germline V gene, CDR1 is ENHRY and CDR2 is SYGVKD. In DNA form, the CDR3 reads TGTGCCATCAGTGAGTCGGGACCATCCTCTGGGGCCAACGTCCTGACTTTC. It is translated as CAISESGPSSGANVLTF.

V usage is TRBV3-1 (or the pseudogene TRBV3-2) and J usage is TRBJ2-1; TRBD1 matches at 12 bases. Losses at the gene ends were 3 bases for V and 8 bases for J; bases not matched to a gene: 5. Germline CDR1 reads LGHDT; CDR2 reads YNNKEL (reference sequence). The CDR3 loop spans 15 amino acids. As DNA, the CDR3 is TGTGCCAGCAGCCAGGGACAGGGGGCGCGCTATGAGCAGTTCTTC. Residues: CASSQGQGARYEQFF.

The chain carries TRBV7-9 and TRBJ1-2; D gene uncertain. This CDR3 region has 13 residues. Germline CDR1 SEHNR, CDR2 FQNEAQ (reference sequence). Trimming stripped 5 bases from V and 4 bases from J, with 11 bases between. Here the CDR3 reads CASSPTTSYGYTF. The CDR3 nucleotides read TGTGCCAGCAGCCCCACCACTTCCTATGGCTACACCTTC.

The CDR3 DNA follows: TGCGCCAGCAGCTTAATCCGACAGGGGGCAGGTAATTCACCCCTCCACTTT. Amino acid sequence: CASSLIRQGAGNSPLHF. This chain joins TRBV5-1 and TRBJ1-6; 10 nucleotides match TRBD1. The CDR3 consists of 17 residues. Trimming took 2 bases from V and 6 from J; bases not matched to a gene: 8. Germline-derived CDR1 and CDR2 are SGHRS and YFSETQ.

The rearrangement links TRBV7-3 to TRBJ1-1, with D possibly matching TRBD1 (5 bases). The V gene lost 0 bases and the J gene lost 1 base, with 9 bases spanning the gap. The CDR3 has 15 residues. Germline assignment: CDR1 SGHTA and CDR2 FQGTGA. CDR3 region: CASSLTVDRNTEAFF. The DNA for the CDR3 is TGTGCCAGCAGCTTAACAGTTGACAGGAACACTGAAGCTTTCTTT.

V and J are TRBV11-2 and TRBJ1-1; TRBD1 might be the D (5 bases). The CDR3 covers 17 residues. Germline values: CDR1 SGHAT, CDR2 FQNNGV. V was clipped by 0 bases and J by 4 bases, with 18 bases between them. The CDR3 DNA reads TGTGCCAGCAGCTTAGAGTCGGAGGGACTTCTGAGCACTGAAGCTTTCTTT. Its protein is CASSLESEGLLSTEAFF.

The V call is TRBV7-9, the J call TRBJ1-6; D is ambiguous. Germline V gives CDR1 SEHNR, CDR2 FQNEAQ (reference sequence). V gave up 7 bases and J gave up 4 bases, with 14 bases separating them. CDR3 length equals 15 residues. CDR3 region: CASTELGGYNSPLHF. DNA for the CDR3: TGTGCCAGCACCGAACTCGGCGGTTATAATTCACCCCTCCACTTT.

The J gene is TRBJ2-7, the V gene TRBV18; D is ambiguous. This CDR3 contains 12 residues. V shed 3 bases and J shed 6 bases, with 9 bases lying between them. Germline V gene data show CDR1 as KGHSH and CDR2 as LQKENI. The CDR3 sequence: CASSPTLVEQYF. The DNA of the CDR3 is TGTGCCAGCTCACCCACTTTGGTCGAGCAGTACTTC.

The chain links TRBV6-5 to TRBJ2-7, with unresolved D. There are 10 residues in the CDR3. Trimming shortened V by 5 bases and J by 3 bases, and 2 bases separated the two germline ends. The germline CDR1 and CDR2 sequences are MNHEY and SVGAGI. The CDR3 DNA reads TGTGCCAGCAGTCACTACGAGCAGTACTTC. Its protein product is CASSHYEQYF.

The rearrangement uses TRBV11-2 and TRBJ2-1; no definite D call. The V end lost 5 bases, the J end lost 3 bases, and 11 bases lay between the germline ends. From germline, CDR1 is SGHAT and CDR2 FQNNGV. This CDR3 has 14 amino acids. This CDR3 reads CASSLGRNYNEQFF. Here the CDR3 DNA reads TGTGCCAGCAGCCTGGGTAGGAACTACAATGAGCAGTTCTTC.

The rearrangement links TRBV30 to TRBJ1-2, with a weak D call TRBD1 (6 bases). The V and J ends lost 2 bases and 4 bases respectively, with 26 bases between them. The CDR3 extends over 18 amino acids. Looked up from germline, CDR1 is GTSNPN and CDR2 is SVGIG (reference sequence). The CDR3 here is CAWSPRGGDRSQLYGYTF. In DNA, the CDR3 is TGTGCCTGGAGTCCCAGGGGAGGGGACCGCTCGCAACTCTATGGCTACACCTTC.

The chain links TRBV6-5 to TRBJ2-1; 9 bases map to TRBD1. The length of the CDR3 is 15 residues. Germline CDR1 and CDR2: MNHEY and SVGAGI. J lost 1 base, V lost 6 bases, and 4 bases had no gene match. This CDR3 is CASSSDRGSYNEQFF. The CDR3, as DNA: TGTGCCAGCAGCAGCGACAGGGGGTCCTACAATGAGCAGTTCTTC.

J is TRBJ2-2 and V is TRBV3-1 (or the pseudogene TRBV3-2), with D unresolved. This CDR3 contains 15 residues. Germline assignment: CDR1 LGHDT and CDR2 YNNKEL (reference sequence). With 1 base removed from V and 2 bases from J, the gap between germline ends came to 8 bases. In DNA form, the CDR3 reads TGTGCCAGCAGCCAAGCCTACATAAACACCGGGGAGCTGTTTTTT. Its protein is CASSQAYINTGELFF.

CDR3 loop: CASSDKNSNQPQHF. The CDR3, as DNA: TGTGCCAGCAGTGATAAAAATAGCAATCAGCCCCAGCATTTT. The V gene is TRBV2, the J gene TRBJ1-5, with no clear D. V dropped 3 bases and J dropped 0 bases, with 6 bases sitting between them. The CDR3 contains 14 residues. Germline loops: CDR1 SNHLY, CDR2 FYNNEI.

This rearrangement joins TRBV19 to TRBJ1-1; D perhaps matches TRBD1 (5 bases). Germline V lookup: CDR1 LNHDA, CDR2 SQIVND (reference sequence). The CDR3 has 15 amino acids. Trimming pared 5 bases from V and 0 bases from J, leaving 13 bases between. Here the CDR3 DNA reads TGTGCCAGTAGTCCAACCGACAGTATGAACACTGAAGCTTTCTTT. Residues: CASSPTDSMNTEAFF.

The chain couples TRBV6-2 or TRBV6-3 to TRBJ2-2; 12 bases agree with TRBD1. This CDR3 comprises 16 residues. Germline V gene data show CDR1 as MNHEY and CDR2 as SVGEGT. V shed 2 bases and J 5 bases; nucleotides not matched to a gene: 3. CDR3 DNA: TGTGCCAGCAGTTACAGGGACAGGGGGCGGACCGGGGAGCTGTTTTTT. It specifies CASSYRDRGRTGELFF.